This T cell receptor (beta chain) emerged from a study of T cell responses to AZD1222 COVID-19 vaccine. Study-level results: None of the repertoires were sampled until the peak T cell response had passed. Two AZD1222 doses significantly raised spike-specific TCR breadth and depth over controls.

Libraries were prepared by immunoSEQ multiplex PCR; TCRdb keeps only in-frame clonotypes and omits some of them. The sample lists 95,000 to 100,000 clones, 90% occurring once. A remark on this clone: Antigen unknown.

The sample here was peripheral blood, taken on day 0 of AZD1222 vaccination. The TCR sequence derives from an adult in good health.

Here the CDR3 DNA reads TGTGCCAGCAGCCCGGGACTAGTGGATGAGCAGTTCTTC. Translation gives CASSPGLVDEQFF. The V and J genes are TRBV2 and TRBJ2-1; 8 bases fit TRBD2. V shed 6 bases and J 8 bases; nucleotides not matched to a gene: 6. The CDR3 length is 13 residues. The germline V gene encodes CDR1 SNHLY and CDR2 FYNNEI.